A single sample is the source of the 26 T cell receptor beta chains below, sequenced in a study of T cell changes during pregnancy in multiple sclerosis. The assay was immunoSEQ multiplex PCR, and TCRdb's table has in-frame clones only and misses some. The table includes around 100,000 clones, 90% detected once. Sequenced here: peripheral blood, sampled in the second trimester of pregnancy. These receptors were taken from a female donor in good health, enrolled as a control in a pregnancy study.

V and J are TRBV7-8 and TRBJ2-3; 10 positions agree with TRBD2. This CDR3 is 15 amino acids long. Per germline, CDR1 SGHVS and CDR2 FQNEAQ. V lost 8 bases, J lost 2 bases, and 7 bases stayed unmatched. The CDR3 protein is CASGSGRASTDTQYF. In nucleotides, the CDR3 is TGTGCCAGCGGCAGCGGGAGGGCCTCCACAGATACGCAGTATTTT. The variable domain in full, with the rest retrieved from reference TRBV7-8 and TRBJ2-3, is GAGVSQSPRYKVAKRGQDVALRCDPISGHVSLFWYQQALGQGPEFLTYFQNEAQLDKSGLPSDRFFAERPEGSVSTLKIQRTQQEDSAVYLCASGSGRASTDTQYFGPGTRLTVL.

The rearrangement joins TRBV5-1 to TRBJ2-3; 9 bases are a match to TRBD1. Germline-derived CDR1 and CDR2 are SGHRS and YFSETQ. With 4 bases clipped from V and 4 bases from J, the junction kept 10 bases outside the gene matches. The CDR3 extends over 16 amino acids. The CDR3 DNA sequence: TGCGCCAGCAGCGGGGGGGACAGGGTTCGGGCAGATACGCAGTATTTT. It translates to CASSGGDRVRADTQYF.

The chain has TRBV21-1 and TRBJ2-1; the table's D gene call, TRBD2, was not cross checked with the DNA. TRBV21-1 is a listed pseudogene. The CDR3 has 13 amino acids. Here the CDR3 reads CASGCGTPRPRFF. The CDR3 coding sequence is TGTGCCAGTGGGTGCGGGACTCCAAGGCCTCGGTTCTTC.

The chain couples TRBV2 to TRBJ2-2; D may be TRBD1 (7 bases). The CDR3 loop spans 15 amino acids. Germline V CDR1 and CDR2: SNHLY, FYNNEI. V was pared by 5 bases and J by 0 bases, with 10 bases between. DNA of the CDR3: TGTGCCAGCAGTCGCGGGACAGCGAACACCGGGGAGCTGTTTTTT. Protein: CASSRGTANTGELFF.

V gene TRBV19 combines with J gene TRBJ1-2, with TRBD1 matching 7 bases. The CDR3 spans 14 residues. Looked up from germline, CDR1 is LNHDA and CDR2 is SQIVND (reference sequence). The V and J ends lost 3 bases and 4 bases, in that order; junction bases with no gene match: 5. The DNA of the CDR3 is TGTGCCAGTAGTATTCTGGCAGGGGGCTATGGCTACACCTTC. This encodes CASSILAGGYGYTF.

DNA for the CDR3: TGCGCCAGCACTAAGACAGGGACTCACCGCCCCAGTGGTGAAGCTTTCTTT. Translating it yields CASTKTGTHRPSGEAFF. The chain uses TRBV10-1 and TRBJ1-1, with 7 bases matching TRBD1. Germline CDR1 and CDR2: WNHNN and SYGVQD (reference sequence). CDR3 size: 17 residues. V dropped 7 bases and J dropped 7; count of bases not matched to a gene: 21.

The CDR3 loop is CASRLWGQGLKANYGYTF. CDR3 bases: TGTGCCAGCAGACTCTGGGGCCAGGGTCTAAAGGCTAACTATGGCTACACCTTC. The rearrangement joins TRBV28 to TRBJ1-2; weak D call: TRBD1 (5 bases). The CDR3 extends over 18 amino acids. In germline, CDR1 is MDHEN, CDR2 SYDVKM. Trimming removed 6 bases at V and 0 bases at J, with 23 bases between.

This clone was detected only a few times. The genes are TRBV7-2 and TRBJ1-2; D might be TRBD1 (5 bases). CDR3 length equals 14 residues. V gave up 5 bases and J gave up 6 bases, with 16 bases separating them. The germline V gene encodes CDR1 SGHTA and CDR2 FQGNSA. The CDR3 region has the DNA TGTGCCAGCAGCCGGGACGGTCGGAGGGATGGCTACACCTTC. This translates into CASSRDGRRDGYTF.

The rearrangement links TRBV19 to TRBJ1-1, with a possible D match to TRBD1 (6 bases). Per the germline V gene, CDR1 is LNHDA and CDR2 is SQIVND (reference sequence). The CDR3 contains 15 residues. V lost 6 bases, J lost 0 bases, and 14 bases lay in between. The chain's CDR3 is CASRVAPGVNTEAFF. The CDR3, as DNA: TGTGCCAGTAGGGTGGCCCCAGGGGTGAACACTGAAGCTTTCTTT.

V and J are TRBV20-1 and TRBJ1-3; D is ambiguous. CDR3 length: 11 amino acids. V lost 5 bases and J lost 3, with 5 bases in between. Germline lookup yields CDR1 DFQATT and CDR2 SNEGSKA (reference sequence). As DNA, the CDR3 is TGCAGTGCTGGGAGTGGAAACACCATATATTTT. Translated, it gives CSAGSGNTIYF.

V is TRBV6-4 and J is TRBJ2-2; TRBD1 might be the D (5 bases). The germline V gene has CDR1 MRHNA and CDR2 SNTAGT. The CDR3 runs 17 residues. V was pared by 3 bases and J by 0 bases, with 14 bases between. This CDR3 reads CASSEATTDPNTGELFF. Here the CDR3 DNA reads TGTGCCAGCAGTGAAGCAACGACAGATCCGAACACCGGGGAGCTGTTTTTT.

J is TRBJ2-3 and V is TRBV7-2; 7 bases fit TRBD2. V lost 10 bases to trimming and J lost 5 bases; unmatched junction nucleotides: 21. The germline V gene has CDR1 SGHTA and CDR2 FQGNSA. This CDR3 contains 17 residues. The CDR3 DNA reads TGTGCCATCCCGGGATCGGGTGTCGGGGGAGGGGTAGATACGCAGTATTTT. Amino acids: CAIPGSGVGGGVDTQYF.

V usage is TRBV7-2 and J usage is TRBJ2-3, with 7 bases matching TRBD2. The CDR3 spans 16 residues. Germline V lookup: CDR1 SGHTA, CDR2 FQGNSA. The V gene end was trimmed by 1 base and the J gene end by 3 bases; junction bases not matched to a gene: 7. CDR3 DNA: TGTGCCAGCAGCTTAGTTGTGGGAGGGCCGACAGATACGCAGTATTTT. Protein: CASSLVVGGPTDTQYF.

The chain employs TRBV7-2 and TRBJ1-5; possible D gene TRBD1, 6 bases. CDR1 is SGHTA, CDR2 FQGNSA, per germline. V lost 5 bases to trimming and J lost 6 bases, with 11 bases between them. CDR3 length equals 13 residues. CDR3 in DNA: TGTGCCAGCAGCCAGGACAGATCTCAGCCCCAGCATTTT. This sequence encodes CASSQDRSQPQHF.

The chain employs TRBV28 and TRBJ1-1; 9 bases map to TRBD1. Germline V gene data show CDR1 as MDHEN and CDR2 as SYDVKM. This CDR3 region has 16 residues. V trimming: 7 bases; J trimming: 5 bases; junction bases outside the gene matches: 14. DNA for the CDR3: TGTGCCAGCACCCAACCGGGACAGGGTGATAAGACTGAAGCTTTCTTT. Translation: CASTQPGQGDKTEAFF.

Here the CDR3 reads CATFTGTGEGRTYGYTF. CDR3 DNA: TGCGCGACCTTTACCGGGACAGGGGAGGGTAGGACTTATGGCTACACCTTC. The chain employs TRBV23-1 and TRBJ1-2; 10 bases align to TRBD1. TRBV23-1 counts as an open reading frame of uncertain function. This CDR3 comprises 17 residues.

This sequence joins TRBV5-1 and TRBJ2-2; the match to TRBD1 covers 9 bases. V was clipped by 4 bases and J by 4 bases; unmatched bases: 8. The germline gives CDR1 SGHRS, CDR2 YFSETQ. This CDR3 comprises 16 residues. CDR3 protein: CASSPRTGASTGELFF. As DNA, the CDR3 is TGCGCCAGCAGCCCACGGACAGGGGCGAGCACCGGGGAGCTGTTTTTT.

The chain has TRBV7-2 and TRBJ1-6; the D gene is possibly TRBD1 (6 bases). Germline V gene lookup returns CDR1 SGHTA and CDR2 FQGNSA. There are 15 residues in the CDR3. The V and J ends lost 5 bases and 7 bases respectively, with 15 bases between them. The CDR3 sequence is CASSRTRQENSPLHF. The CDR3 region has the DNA TGTGCCAGCAGCCGAACTAGACAGGAAAATTCACCCCTCCACTTT.

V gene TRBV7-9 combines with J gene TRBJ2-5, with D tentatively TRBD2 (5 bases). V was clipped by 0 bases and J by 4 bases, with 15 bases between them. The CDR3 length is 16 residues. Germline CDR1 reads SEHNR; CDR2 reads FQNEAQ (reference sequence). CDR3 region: CASSLARGWKGETQYF. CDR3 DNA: TGTGCCAGCAGCTTAGCGAGAGGGTGGAAAGGAGAGACCCAGTACTTC.

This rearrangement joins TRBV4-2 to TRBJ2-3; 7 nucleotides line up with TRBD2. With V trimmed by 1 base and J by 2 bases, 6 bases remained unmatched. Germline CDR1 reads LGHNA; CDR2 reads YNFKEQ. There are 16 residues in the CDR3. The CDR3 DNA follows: TGTGCCAGCAGCCAAGTACCTAGCGGATACACAGATACGCAGTATTTT. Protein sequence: CASSQVPSGYTDTQYF.

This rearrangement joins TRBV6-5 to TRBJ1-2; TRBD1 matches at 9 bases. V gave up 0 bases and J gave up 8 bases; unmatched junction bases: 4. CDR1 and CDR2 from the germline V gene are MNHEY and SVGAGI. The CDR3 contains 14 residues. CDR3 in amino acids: CASSYSPGQGGYTF. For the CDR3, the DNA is TGTGCCAGCAGTTACTCGCCGGGACAGGGAGGCTACACCTTC.

In DNA form, the CDR3 reads TGTGCCAGCAGCCAGGAGAAGGTTTCCTACGAGCAGTACTTC. Encoded protein: CASSQEKVSYEQYF. The J gene is TRBJ2-7, the V gene TRBV4-2; unclear D gene. Trimming shortened V by 3 bases and J by 1 base, and 10 bases separated the two germline ends. Per the germline V gene, CDR1 is LGHNA and CDR2 is YNFKEQ. CDR3 size: 14 residues.

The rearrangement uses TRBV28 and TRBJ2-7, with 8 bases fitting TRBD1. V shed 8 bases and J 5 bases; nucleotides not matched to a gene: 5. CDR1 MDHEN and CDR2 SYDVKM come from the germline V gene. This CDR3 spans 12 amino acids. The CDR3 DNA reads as TGTGCCAGCCACAGGGGGGTCCACGAGCAGTACTTC. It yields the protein CASHRGVHEQYF.

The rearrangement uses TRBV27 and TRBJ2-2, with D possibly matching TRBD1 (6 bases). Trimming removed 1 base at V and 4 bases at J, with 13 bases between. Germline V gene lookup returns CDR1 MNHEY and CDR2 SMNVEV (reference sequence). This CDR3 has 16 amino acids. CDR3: CASSLFLKGGTGELFF. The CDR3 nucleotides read TGTGCCAGCAGTTTATTTCTAAAAGGGGGCACCGGGGAGCTGTTTTTT.

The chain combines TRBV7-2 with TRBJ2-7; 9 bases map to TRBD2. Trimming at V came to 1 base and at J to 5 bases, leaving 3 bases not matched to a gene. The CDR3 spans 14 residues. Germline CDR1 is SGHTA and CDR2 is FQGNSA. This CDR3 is CASSLGTSVDEQYF. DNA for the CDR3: TGTGCCAGCAGCTTAGGGACTAGCGTCGACGAGCAGTACTTC.

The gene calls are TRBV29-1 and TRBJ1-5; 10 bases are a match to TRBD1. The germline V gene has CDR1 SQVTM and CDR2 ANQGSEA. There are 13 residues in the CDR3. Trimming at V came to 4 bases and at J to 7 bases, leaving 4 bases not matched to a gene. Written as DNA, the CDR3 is TGCAGCGTTGGGACAGGGGGGGGCCAGCCCCAGCATTTT. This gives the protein CSVGTGGGQPQHF.